This TCR beta chain is drawn from a study of blood T cell repertoires in COVID-19. The V gene's germline CDR1 is LNHDA and CDR2 SQIVND (reference sequence). This CDR3 has 14 amino acids. Trimming cost V 4 bases and J 2 bases; bases outside gene matches: 5. Under the authors' procedure: Amplification of reference gene primers was used by the study to estimate nucleated cell counts. Produced via immunoSEQ multiplex PCR; TCRdb's table is partial and in-frame only. V, J and clone size were drawn from that table, and D and trimming were deduced from the DNA. The sample lists fewer than 65,000 clones, 80% to 90% seen once, with approximately 1.2% in the top ten.

This receptor was obtained from a woman at least 80 years old with acute or convalescent COVID-19. Sequenced sample: peripheral blood. This rearrangement joins TRBV19 to TRBJ2-7, with 7 bases matching TRBD1. The CDR3 DNA reads TGTGCCAGTAGTACTCAGGGGGATCCCTACGAGCAGTACTTC. This gives the protein CASSTQGDPYEQYF. The whole variable domain, remainder taken from reference TRBV19 and TRBJ2-7, is DGGITQSPKYLFRKEGQNVTLSCEQNLNHDAMYWYRQDPGQGLRLIYYSQIVNDFQKGDIAEGYSVSREKKESFPLTVTSAQKNPTAFYLCASSTQGDPYEQYFGPGTRLTVT.